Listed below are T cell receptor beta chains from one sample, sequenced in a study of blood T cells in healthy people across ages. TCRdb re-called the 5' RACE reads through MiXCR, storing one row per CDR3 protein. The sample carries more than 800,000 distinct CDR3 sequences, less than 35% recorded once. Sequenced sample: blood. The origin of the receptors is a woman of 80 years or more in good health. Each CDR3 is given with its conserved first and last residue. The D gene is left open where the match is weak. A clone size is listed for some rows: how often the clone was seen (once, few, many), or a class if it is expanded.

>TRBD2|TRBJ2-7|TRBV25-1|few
CASSESLAGDEQYF
TGTGCCAGCAGTGAGTCCCTAGCGGGGGATGAGCAGTACTTC
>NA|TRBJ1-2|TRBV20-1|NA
CSATLVGGSKNYGYTF
TGCAGTGCCACGCTCGTCGGGGGAAGTAAGAACTATGGCTACACCTTC
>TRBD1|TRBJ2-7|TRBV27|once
CASSFRGTGDPSYEEQYF
TGTGCCAGCAGTTTTCGGGGGACAGGGGATCCCTCCTACGAGGAGCAGTACTTC
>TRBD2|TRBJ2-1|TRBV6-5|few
CASSSASGGAGNEQFF
TGTGCCAGCAGTTCAGCTAGCGGGGGGGCCGGGAATGAGCAGTTCTTC
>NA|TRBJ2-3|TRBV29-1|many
CSVTGTPKYTDTQYF
TGCAGCGTTACCGGGACTCCTAAGTACACAGATACGCAGTATTTT
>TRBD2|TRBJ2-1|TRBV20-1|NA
CSATSGNYNEQFF
TGCAGTGCTACTAGCGGGAACTACAATGAGCAGTTCTTC
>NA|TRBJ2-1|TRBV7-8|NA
CASSGGLQFF
TGTGCCAGCTCGGGCGGCCTCCAGTTCTTC
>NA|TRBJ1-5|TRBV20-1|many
CSAERGGNQPQHF
TGCAGTGCTGAAAGGGGTGGCAATCAGCCCCAGCATTTT
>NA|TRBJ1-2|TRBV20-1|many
CSVGGGLNYGYTF
TGCAGTGTTGGGGGGGGCCTAAACTATGGCTACACCTTC
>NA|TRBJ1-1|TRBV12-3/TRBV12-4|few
CASSLTGWGTEAFF
TGTGCCAGCAGTTTAACAGGGTGGGGAACTGAAGCTTTCTTT
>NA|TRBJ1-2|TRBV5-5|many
CASSLPTVLNYGYTF
TGTGCCAGCAGCCTCCCGACAGTCCTTAACTATGGCTACACCTTC
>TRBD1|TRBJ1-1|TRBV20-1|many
CRAYRGLTEAFF
TGCAGGGCCTACAGGGGACTCACTGAAGCTTTCTTT
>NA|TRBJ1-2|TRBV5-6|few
CASSTPGRTNYGYTF
TGTGCCAGCAGCACCCCGGGAAGAACTAACTATGGCTACACCTTC
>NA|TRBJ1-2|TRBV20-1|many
CSARDPRVSYGYTF
TGCAGTGCTAGAGATCCGAGGGTCTCCTATGGCTACACCTTC
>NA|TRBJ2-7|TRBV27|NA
CANSLSTRGYNEQYF
TGTGCCAACAGTTTATCGACGCGCGGCTACAATGAGCAGTACTTC
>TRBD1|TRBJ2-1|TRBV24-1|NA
CATSDLGRGNEQFF
TGTGCCACCAGTGATTTAGGCAGGGGGAATGAGCAGTTCTTC
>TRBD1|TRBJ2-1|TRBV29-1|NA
CSVEDGTGGREQFF
TGCAGCGTTGAAGATGGGACAGGGGGTCGTGAGCAGTTCTTC
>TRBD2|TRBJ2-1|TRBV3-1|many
CASSPRGLADEQFF
TGTGCCAGCAGCCCCCGTGGACTAGCGGATGAGCAGTTCTTC
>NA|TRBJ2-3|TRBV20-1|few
CSATGRGGTDTQYF
TGCAGTGCCACAGGGAGGGGGGGCACAGATACGCAGTATTTT
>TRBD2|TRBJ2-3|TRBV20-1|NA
CSATGLAGGGWTDTQYF
TGCAGTGCTACCGGACTAGCGGGGGGAGGTTGGACAGATACGCAGTATTTT
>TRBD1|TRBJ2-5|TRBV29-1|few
CSVQEGAGETQYF
TGCAGCGTCCAAGAGGGGGCAGGGGAGACCCAGTACTTC
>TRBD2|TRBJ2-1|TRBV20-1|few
CSARYSGGPEQFF
TGCAGTGCTAGATACAGCGGGGGGCCTGAGCAGTTCTTC
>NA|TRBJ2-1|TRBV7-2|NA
CASSLNPRSANEQFF
TGTGCCAGCAGCTTGAACCCTCGTTCCGCAAATGAGCAGTTCTTC
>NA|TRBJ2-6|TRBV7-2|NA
CASSLAGGISGANVRTF
TGTGCCAGCAGCTTAGCGGGTGGAATCTCTGGGGCCAACGTCCGGACTTTC
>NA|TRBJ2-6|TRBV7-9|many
CASRSNSGPLSGANVLTF
TGTGCCAGCAGGTCAAACTCGGGACCCCTTTCTGGGGCCAACGTCCTGACTTTC
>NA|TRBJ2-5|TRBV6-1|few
CASSVVRGNEQYF
TGTGCCAGCAGTGTAGTCAGGGGCAATGAGCAGTACTTC
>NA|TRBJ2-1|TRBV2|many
CASRGTALQNEQFF
TGTGCCAGCAGGGGGACCGCCCTGCAGAATGAGCAGTTCTTC
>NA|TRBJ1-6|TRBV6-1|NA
CASSTGSAGNSPLHF
TGTGCCAGCTCTACAGGTTCGGCTGGGAATTCACCCCTCCACTTT
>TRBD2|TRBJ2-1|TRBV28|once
CASSIGLGVPFF
TGTGCCAGCAGTATTGGACTAGGCGTTCCGTTCTTC
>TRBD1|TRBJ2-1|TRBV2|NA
CASRDRVRGNEQFF
TGTGCCAGCAGGGACAGGGTAAGGGGTAATGAGCAGTTCTTC
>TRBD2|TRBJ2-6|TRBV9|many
CASRSSGPDSGANVLTF
TGTGCCAGCAGATCTAGCGGGCCTGACTCTGGGGCCAACGTCCTGACTTTC
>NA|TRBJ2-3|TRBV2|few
CASGLTSVVSDTQYF
TGTGCCAGCGGGCTGACTAGTGTTGTGTCCGATACGCAGTATTTT
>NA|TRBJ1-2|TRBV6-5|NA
CASSYSWATGAQYGYTF
TGTGCCAGCAGTTACTCCTGGGCCACCGGGGCTCAATATGGCTACACCTTC
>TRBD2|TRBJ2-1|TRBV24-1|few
CATSFPGRDEQFF
TGTGCCACCAGTTTTCCAGGGAGGGATGAGCAGTTCTTC
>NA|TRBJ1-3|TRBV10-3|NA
CAISFSGNTIYF
TGTGCCATCAGCTTTTCTGGAAACACCATATATTTT
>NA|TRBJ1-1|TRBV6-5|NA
CASITEGPRAFF
TGTGCCAGCATCACTGAGGGACCTAGAGCTTTCTTT
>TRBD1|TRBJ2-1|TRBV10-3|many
CAISDKGDSYNEQFF
TGTGCCATCAGTGATAAGGGGGACAGTTACAATGAGCAGTTCTTC
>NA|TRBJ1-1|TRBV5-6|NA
CAGSLVPTGTEAFF
TGTGCCGGCAGCTTGGTACCGACGGGGACCGAAGCTTTCTTT
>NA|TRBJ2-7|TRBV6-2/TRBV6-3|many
CASRRSFYEQYF
TGTGCCAGCAGGCGGTCCTTTTACGAGCAGTACTTC
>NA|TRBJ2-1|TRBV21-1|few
CASSKENALRNEQFF
TGTGCCAGCAGCAAAGAAAATGCACTTAGGAATGAGCAGTTCTTC
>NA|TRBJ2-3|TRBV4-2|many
CASSQGNTDTQYF
TGTGCCAGCAGCCAAGGGAATACAGATACGCAGTATTTT
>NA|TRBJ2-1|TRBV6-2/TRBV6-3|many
CASSYSRGGGLDEQFF
TGTGCCAGCAGTTACTCCAGGGGAGGGGGTTTGGATGAGCAGTTCTTC
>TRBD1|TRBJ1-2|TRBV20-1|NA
CSAGRQGSTGSGYTF
TGCAGTGCTGGACGACAGGGTTCAACGGGGTCTGGCTACACCTTC
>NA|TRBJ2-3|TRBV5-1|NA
CASSTGTPAPDTQYF
TGCGCCAGCAGCACCGGGACTCCCGCCCCAGACACGCAGTATTTT
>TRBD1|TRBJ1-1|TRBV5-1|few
CASSLGPGGGIGEAFF
TGCGCCAGCAGCTTGGGACCAGGGGGGGGTATTGGTGAAGCTTTCTTT
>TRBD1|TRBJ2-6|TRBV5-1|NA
CASSYRDRASSGANVLAF
TGCGCCAGCAGCTATAGGGACAGGGCCAGCTCTGGGGCCAACGTCCTGGCTTTC
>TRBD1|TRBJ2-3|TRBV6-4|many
CASSADRGGADTQYF
TGTGCCAGCAGTGCAGACAGGGGGGGAGCAGATACGCAGTATTTT
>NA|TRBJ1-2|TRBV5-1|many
CASTETGGYGYTF
TGCGCCAGCACTGAGACAGGAGGCTATGGCTACACCTTC
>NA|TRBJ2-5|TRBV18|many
CASSAGHGETQYF
TGTGCCAGCTCGGCGGGTCACGGGGAGACCCAGTACTTC
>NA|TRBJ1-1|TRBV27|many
CASSPRMVGGRGYTEAFF
TGTGCCAGCAGCCCCCGTATGGTGGGAGGTCGGGGGTACACTGAAGCTTTCTTT
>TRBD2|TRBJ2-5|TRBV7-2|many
CASSTGGGLAKETQYF
TGTGCCAGCAGCACCGGGGGCGGACTAGCGAAAGAGACCCAGTACTTC
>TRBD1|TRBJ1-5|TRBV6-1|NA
CASSSGTVSNQPQHF
TGTGCCAGCAGTTCTGGGACAGTTAGCAATCAGCCCCAGCATTTT
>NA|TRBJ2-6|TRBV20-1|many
CSASEGHSGANVLTF
TGCAGTGCTAGTGAAGGCCACTCTGGGGCCAACGTCCTGACTTTC
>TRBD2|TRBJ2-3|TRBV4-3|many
CASSLLAGLAGGNTQYF
TGCGCCAGCAGCCTTTTGGCTGGGCTAGCGGGGGGAAATACGCAGTATTTT